The 6 T cell receptor beta chains listed next were all sequenced from one sample in a study of shared clonotypes between healthy human individuals. Generated by immunoSEQ multiplex PCR, the TCRdb table keeps only in-frame clones and is missing some. Among fewer than 2.5 million clones listed, roughly 93% were seen once. The sample consisted of naive CD4+ T cells from PBMCs. As to subset: CD45RA+ positively selected. Every receptor here comes from a man aged 18 to 30 in good health. Some clones in this sample may be carry-over from other donors' samples.

This rearrangement joins TRBV19 to TRBJ1-1; 9 nucleotides match TRBD1. CDR1 and CDR2 from the germline V gene are LNHDA and SQIVND (reference sequence). V lost 4 bases and J lost 6; bases outside the gene matches: 3. The CDR3 runs 13 residues. The CDR3 region is CASSNHRGPEAFF. The DNA of the CDR3 is TGTGCCAGTAGTAACCACAGGGGGCCTGAAGCTTTCTTT.

V gene TRBV5-1 combines with J gene TRBJ2-4; D unresolved. The CDR3 loop spans 14 amino acids. Germline V gene lookup returns CDR1 SGHRS and CDR2 YFSETQ. Trimming cost V 1 base and J 8 bases, with 13 bases left between them. This CDR3 is CASSLRAGYDIQYF. The CDR3, as DNA: TGCGCCAGCAGCTTGAGAGCTGGGTATGACATTCAGTACTTC. The full variable domain, in which reference TRBV5-1 and TRBJ2-4 provide the parts outside the CDR3, is KAGVTQTPRYLIKTRGQQVTLSCSPISGHRSVSWYQQTPGQGLQFLFEYFSETQRNKGNFPGRFSGRQFSNSRSEMNVSTLELGDSALYLCASSLRAGYDIQYFGAGTRLSVL.

Points on this clone: The identical CDR3 is also encoded by other nucleotide sequences in the sample. The rearrangement links TRBV5-1 to TRBJ2-1; D may be TRBD2 (6 bases). This CDR3 has 14 amino acids. Germline V gene data show CDR1 as SGHRS and CDR2 as YFSETQ. Trimming pared 0 bases from V and 3 bases from J, leaving 7 bases between. The DNA of the CDR3 is TGCGCCAGCAGCTTGGCGACTAGCTACAATGAGCAGTTCTTC. Translating it yields CASSLATSYNEQFF.

V and J are TRBV11-2 and TRBJ2-5, with 11 bases lining up with TRBD1. The CDR3 is made up of 14 amino acids. Germline values: CDR1 SGHAT, CDR2 FQNNGV. V was pared by 6 bases and J by 9 bases, with 9 bases of the junction left unmatched. The CDR3 region is CASRDRGRELSQYF. The CDR3 DNA sequence: TGTGCCAGCAGGGACAGGGGGCGCGAATTATCCCAGTACTTC. Full variable domain (missing parts from reference TRBV11-2 and TRBJ2-5): EAGVAQSPRYKIIEKRQSVAFWCNPISGHATLYWYQQILGQGPKLLIQFQNNGVVDDSQLPKDRFSAERLKGVDSTLKIQPAKLEDSAVYLCASRDRGRELSQYFGPGTRLLVL.

The V and J genes are TRBV6-5 and TRBJ1-2; D perhaps matches TRBD1 (5 bases). V lost 4 bases and J 5 bases, leaving 14 bases between the germline ends. Germline CDR1 MNHEY, CDR2 SVGAGI. The CDR3 has 14 amino acids. In DNA form, the CDR3 reads TGTGCCAGCAGTTTTAAGGGGACCTCATATGGCTACACCTTC. Its translation: CASSFKGTSYGYTF.

V gene TRBV2 combines with J gene TRBJ1-1; no definite D call. The germline gives CDR1 SNHLY, CDR2 FYNNEI. The CDR3 covers 17 residues. The V end lost 7 bases, the J end lost 7 bases, and 28 bases lay between the germline ends. The CDR3 loop is CASKSGEVAGNYGEAFF. CDR3 nucleotides: TGTGCCAGCAAATCGGGAGAAGTGGCGGGAAACTACGGTGAAGCTTTCTTT.